This TCR beta chain was retrieved from a study of a mutant IDH1 vaccine in newly diagnosed glioma. Study-wide background: Across weeks 1, 3, 5, 7, 11, 15, 19 and 23, patients received a vaccination each time, eight in all. Patients were started on vaccination 4-6 weeks after radiotherapy alone, or with temozolomide cycles. Earlier therapy was either radiotherapy, temozolomide, or both, and most got both.

Concerning this clone: What it recognizes is unknown.

The CDR3 runs 12 residues. V lost 5 bases and J lost 6, with 10 bases in between. CDR1 is MNHNS, CDR2 SASEGT, per germline. Using immunoSEQ multiplex PCR, the repertoire was profiled, and TCRdb retains in-frame clones only, with some absent. The table lists over 55,000 clones, under 90% of them singletons. The time point: week 11, during vaccination. Doses consisted of 300 ug of mutant IDH1 20-mer peptide each, paired with topical imiquimod. This sample comprised PBMCs, obtained from a glioma patient whose treatment included an IDH1 peptide vaccine. The chain carries TRBV6-1 and TRBJ1-2, with a weak D call TRBD1 (5 bases). This TCR was recovered from a man under 40 with glioma. The CDR3 sequence: CASSFQGDGYTF. DNA for the CDR3: TGTGCCAGCAGTTTTCAGGGCGATGGCTACACCTTC.